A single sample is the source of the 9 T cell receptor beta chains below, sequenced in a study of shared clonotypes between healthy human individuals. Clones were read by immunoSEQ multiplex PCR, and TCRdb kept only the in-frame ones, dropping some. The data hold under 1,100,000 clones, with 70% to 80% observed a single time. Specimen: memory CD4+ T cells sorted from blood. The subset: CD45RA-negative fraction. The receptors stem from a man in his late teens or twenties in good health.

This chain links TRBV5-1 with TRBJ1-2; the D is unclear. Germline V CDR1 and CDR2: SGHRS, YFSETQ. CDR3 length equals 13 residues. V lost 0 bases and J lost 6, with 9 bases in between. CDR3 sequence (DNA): TGCGCCAGCAGCTTGGTCCGGGGAGATGGCTACACCTTC. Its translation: CASSLVRGDGYTF.

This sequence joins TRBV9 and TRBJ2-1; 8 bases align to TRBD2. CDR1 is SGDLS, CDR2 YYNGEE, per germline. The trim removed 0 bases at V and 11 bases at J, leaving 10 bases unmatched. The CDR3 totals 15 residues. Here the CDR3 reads CASSVELAVTTKQFF. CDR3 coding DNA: TGTGCCAGCAGCGTAGAACTAGCGGTCACCACGAAGCAGTTCTTC.

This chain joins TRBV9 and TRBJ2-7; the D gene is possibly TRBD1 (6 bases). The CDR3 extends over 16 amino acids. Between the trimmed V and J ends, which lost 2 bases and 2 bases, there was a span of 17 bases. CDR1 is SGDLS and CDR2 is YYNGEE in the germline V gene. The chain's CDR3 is CASSVATGDTTYEQYF. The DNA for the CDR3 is TGTGCCAGCAGCGTCGCTACTGGGGACACCACCTACGAGCAGTACTTC.

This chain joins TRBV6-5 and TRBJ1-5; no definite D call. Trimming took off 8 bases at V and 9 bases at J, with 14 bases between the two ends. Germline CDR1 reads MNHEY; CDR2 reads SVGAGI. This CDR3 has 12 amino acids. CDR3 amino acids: CASAESRWPQHF. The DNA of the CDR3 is TGTGCCAGCGCCGAGTCTAGATGGCCCCAGCATTTT.

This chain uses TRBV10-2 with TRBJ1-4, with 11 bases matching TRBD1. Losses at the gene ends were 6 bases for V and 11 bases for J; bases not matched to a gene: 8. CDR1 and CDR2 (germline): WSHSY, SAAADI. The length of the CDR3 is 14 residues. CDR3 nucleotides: TGCGCCAGCAGCAAGGGGACAGGGGGAACTAAACTGTTTTTT. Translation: CASSKGTGGTKLFF.

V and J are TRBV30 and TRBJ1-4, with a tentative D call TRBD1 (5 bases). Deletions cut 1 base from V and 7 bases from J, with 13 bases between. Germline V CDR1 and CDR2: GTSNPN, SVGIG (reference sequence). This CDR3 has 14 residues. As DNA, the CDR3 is TGTGCCTGGAGTGCAGGGAAGGGGCGTGAAAAACTGTTTTTT. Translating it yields CAWSAGKGREKLFF.

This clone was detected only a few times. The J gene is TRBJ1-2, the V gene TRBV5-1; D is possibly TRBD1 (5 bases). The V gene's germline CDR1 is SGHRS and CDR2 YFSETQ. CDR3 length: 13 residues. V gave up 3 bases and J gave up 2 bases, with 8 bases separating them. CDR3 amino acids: CASSSEGNYGYTF. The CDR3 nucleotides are TGCGCCAGCAGCTCGGAGGGGAACTATGGCTACACCTTC.

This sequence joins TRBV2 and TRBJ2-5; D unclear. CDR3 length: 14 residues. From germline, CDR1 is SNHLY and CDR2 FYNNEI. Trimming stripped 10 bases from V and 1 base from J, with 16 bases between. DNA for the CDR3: TGTGCCACCAATATTGGCAGCTTCCAAGAGACCCAGTACTTC. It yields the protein CATNIGSFQETQYF.

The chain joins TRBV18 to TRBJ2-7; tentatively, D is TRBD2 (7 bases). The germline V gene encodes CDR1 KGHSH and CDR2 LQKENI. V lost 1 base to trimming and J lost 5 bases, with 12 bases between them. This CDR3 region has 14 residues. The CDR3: CASSPQGGGNEQYF. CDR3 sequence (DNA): TGTGCCAGCTCACCACAGGGGGGGGGAAACGAGCAGTACTTC.